This is a list of T cell receptor beta chains from one sample in a study of blood T cell repertoires in COVID-19. Profiled with immunoSEQ multiplex PCR; TCRdb holds only in-frame clones, not every one. The profile shows 150,000 to 200,000 clones, 88% of them singletons. The sequenced sample consisted of PBMCs or T cells enriched from blood (not recorded which). The source of these receptors is a woman under 30 who had recovered from COVID-19. CDR3s include the opening cysteine and the closing phenylalanine or tryptophan. Each record gives: clone size, D gene, V gene, J gene, CDR3 protein, CDR3 DNA. The D gene is left open where the match is weak. Expanded clones get a size class; other rows say once, few or many, or leave the size out.

abundance: NA
d_gene: NA
v_gene: TRBV28
j_gene: TRBJ1-1
CDR3aa: CASSLVGGGEAFF
CDR3nt: TGTGCCAGCAGTTTAGTTGGGGGCGGTGAAGCTTTCTTT

abundance: NA
d_gene: NA
v_gene: TRBV27
j_gene: TRBJ2-7
CDR3aa: CASSLSRGNEQYF
CDR3nt: TGTGCCAGCAGTTTGTCCAGGGGTAACGAGCAGTACTTC

abundance: few
d_gene: NA
v_gene: TRBV2
j_gene: TRBJ1-1
CDR3aa: CASSELNAGWENTEAFF
CDR3nt: TGTGCCAGCAGTGAATTAAACGCAGGGTGGGAGAACACTGAAGCTTTCTTT

abundance: NA
d_gene: NA
v_gene: TRBV28
j_gene: TRBJ2-1
CDR3aa: CASRTLHREITSYNEQFF
CDR3nt: TGTGCCAGCAGGACCCTCCACAGGGAAATTACGTCCTACAATGAGCAGTTCTTC

abundance: NA
d_gene: NA
v_gene: TRBV6-5
j_gene: TRBJ1-2
CDR3aa: CASSYSQVEWYGYTF
CDR3nt: TGTGCCAGCAGTTACAGTCAGGTAGAATGGTACGGCTACACCTTC

abundance: NA
d_gene: TRBD1
v_gene: TRBV7-2
j_gene: TRBJ1-4
CDR3aa: CASSLNPGQLNEKLFF
CDR3nt: TGTGCCAGCAGCCTAAACCCGGGACAGCTAAATGAAAAACTGTTTTTT

abundance: NA
d_gene: NA
v_gene: TRBV18
j_gene: TRBJ1-1
CDR3aa: CASSPRIGFDGNTEAFF
CDR3nt: TGTGCCAGCTCACCACGTATAGGATTCGACGGGAATACTGAAGCTTTCTTT

abundance: once
d_gene: NA
v_gene: TRBV28
j_gene: TRBJ1-3
CDR3aa: CASTPVYSGNTIYF
CDR3nt: TGTGCCAGCACCCCCGTCTACTCTGGAAACACCATATATTTT

abundance: NA
d_gene: NA
v_gene: TRBV30
j_gene: TRBJ1-1
CDR3aa: CAWSGQGSTEAFF
CDR3nt: TGTGCCTGGAGTGGGCAGGGTTCGACTGAAGCTTTCTTT

abundance: NA
d_gene: NA
v_gene: TRBV5-1
j_gene: TRBJ2-5
CDR3aa: CASSLVGYQETQYF
CDR3nt: TGCGCCAGCAGCTTGGTCGGGTACCAAGAGACCCAGTACTTC

abundance: NA
d_gene: NA
v_gene: TRBV5-1
j_gene: TRBJ2-7
CDR3aa: CASSLVQGSYEQYF
CDR3nt: TGCGCCAGCAGCTTGGTACAGGGATCCTACGAGCAGTACTTC

abundance: NA
d_gene: NA
v_gene: TRBV4-1
j_gene: TRBJ1-3
CDR3aa: CASSQDAGSFSGNTIYF
CDR3nt: TGCGCCAGCAGCCAAGATGCAGGGTCGTTCTCTGGAAACACCATATATTTT

abundance: NA
d_gene: TRBD1
v_gene: TRBV2
j_gene: TRBJ1-1
CDR3aa: CASREDRGGTEAFF
CDR3nt: TGTGCCAGCAGAGAGGACAGGGGAGGCACTGAAGCTTTCTTT

abundance: NA
d_gene: TRBD2
v_gene: TRBV18
j_gene: TRBJ2-5
CDR3aa: CASSPRTGTSGSQETQYF
CDR3nt: TGTGCCAGCTCACCACGAACCGGGACTAGCGGGAGCCAGGAGACCCAGTACTTC

abundance: NA
d_gene: TRBD1
v_gene: TRBV30
j_gene: TRBJ1-2
CDR3aa: CASTDLNRDRDYGYTF
CDR3nt: TGTGCCTCGACGGATCTTAACCGGGACAGGGACTATGGCTACACCTTC

abundance: NA
d_gene: NA
v_gene: TRBV28
j_gene: TRBJ1-5
CDR3aa: CASSYYGRAPDQPQHF
CDR3nt: TGTGCCAGCAGTTATTACGGGAGGGCCCCCGATCAGCCCCAGCATTTT

abundance: few
d_gene: TRBD1
v_gene: TRBV11-2
j_gene: TRBJ2-7
CDR3aa: CASSWGQRYEQYF
CDR3nt: TGTGCCAGCAGCTGGGGACAGCGCTACGAGCAGTACTTC

abundance: NA
d_gene: NA
v_gene: TRBV19
j_gene: TRBJ1-3
CDR3aa: CASSIQGDDTIYF
CDR3nt: TGTGCCAGTAGTATCCAGGGTGATGACACCATATATTTT

abundance: NA
d_gene: TRBD1
v_gene: TRBV7-2
j_gene: TRBJ1-2
CDR3aa: CASSPNPGGGLGYTF
CDR3nt: TGTGCCAGCAGCCCAAATCCAGGGGGCGGTCTTGGCTACACCTTC

abundance: NA
d_gene: NA
v_gene: TRBV30
j_gene: TRBJ2-1
CDR3aa: CASTPGTGSSYNEQFF
CDR3nt: TGTGCCTCCACCCCCGGGACTGGAAGCTCCTACAATGAGCAGTTCTTC

abundance: NA
d_gene: NA
v_gene: TRBV30
j_gene: TRBJ1-1
CDR3aa: CAWSGTRSNTEAFF
CDR3nt: TGTGCCTGGAGTGGGACTAGGTCGAACACTGAAGCTTTCTTT

abundance: many
d_gene: TRBD1
v_gene: TRBV6-5
j_gene: TRBJ2-7
CDR3aa: CASSPGTGVDEQYF
CDR3nt: TGTGCCAGCAGTCCCGGGACAGGAGTTGATGAGCAGTACTTC

abundance: NA
d_gene: NA
v_gene: TRBV14
j_gene: TRBJ2-2
CDR3aa: CASSQNLNTGELFF
CDR3nt: TGTGCCAGCAGCCAGAACTTGAACACCGGGGAGCTGTTTTTT

abundance: NA
d_gene: NA
v_gene: TRBV5-6
j_gene: TRBJ1-2
CDR3aa: CASSFTTFDSFGYTF
CDR3nt: TGTGCCAGCAGCTTCACCACGTTTGACAGCTTCGGCTACACCTTC

abundance: NA
d_gene: NA
v_gene: TRBV7-3
j_gene: TRBJ1-2
CDR3aa: CASSPTPGYGYTF
CDR3nt: TGTGCCAGCAGCCCTACCCCGGGATATGGCTACACCTTC

abundance: NA
d_gene: TRBD2
v_gene: TRBV6-2/TRBV6-3
j_gene: TRBJ2-2
CDR3aa: CASSPLRSGGSTGELFF
CDR3nt: TGTGCCAGCAGCCCTCTAAGATCGGGAGGGTCGACCGGGGAGCTGTTTTTT

abundance: NA
d_gene: NA
v_gene: TRBV28
j_gene: TRBJ1-5
CDR3aa: CASSPISKRDQPQHF
CDR3nt: TGTGCCAGCAGTCCCATCTCGAAGCGAGATCAGCCCCAGCATTTT